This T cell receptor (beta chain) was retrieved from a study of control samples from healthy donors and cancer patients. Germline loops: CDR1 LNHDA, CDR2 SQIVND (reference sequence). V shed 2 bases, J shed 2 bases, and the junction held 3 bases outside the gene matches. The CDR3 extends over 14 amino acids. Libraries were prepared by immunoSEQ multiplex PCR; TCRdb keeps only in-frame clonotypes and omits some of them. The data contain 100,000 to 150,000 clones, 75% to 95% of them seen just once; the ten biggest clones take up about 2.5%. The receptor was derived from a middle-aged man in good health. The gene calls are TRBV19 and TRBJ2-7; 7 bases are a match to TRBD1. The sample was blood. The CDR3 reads CASSIRQGTYEQYF. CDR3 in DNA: TGTGCCAGTAGTATAAGACAGGGCACCTACGAGCAGTACTTC. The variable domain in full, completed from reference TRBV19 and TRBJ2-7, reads DGGITQSPKYLFRKEGQNVTLSCEQNLNHDAMYWYRQDPGQGLRLIYYSQIVNDFQKGDIAEGYSVSREKKESFPLTVTSAQKNPTAFYLCASSIRQGTYEQYFGPGTRLTVT.